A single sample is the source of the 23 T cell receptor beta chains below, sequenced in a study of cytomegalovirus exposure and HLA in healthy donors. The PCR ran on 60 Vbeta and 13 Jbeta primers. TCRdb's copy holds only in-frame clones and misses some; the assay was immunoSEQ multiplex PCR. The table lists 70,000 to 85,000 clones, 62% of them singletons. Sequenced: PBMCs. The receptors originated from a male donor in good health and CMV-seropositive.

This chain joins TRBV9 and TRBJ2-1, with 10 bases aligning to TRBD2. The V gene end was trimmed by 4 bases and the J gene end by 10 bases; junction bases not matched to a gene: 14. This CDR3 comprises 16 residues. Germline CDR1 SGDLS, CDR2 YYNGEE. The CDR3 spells CASSRTEERGGQEQFF. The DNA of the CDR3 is TGTGCCAGCAGCCGTACCGAGGAGCGGGGGGGCCAAGAGCAGTTCTTC.

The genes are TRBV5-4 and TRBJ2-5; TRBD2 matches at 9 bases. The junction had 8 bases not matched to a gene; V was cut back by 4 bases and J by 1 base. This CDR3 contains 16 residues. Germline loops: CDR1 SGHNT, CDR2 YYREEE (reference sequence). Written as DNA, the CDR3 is TGTGCCAGCAGCCCCCGGGCGGGGGGGTTCCAAGAGACCCAGTACTTC. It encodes CASSPRAGGFQETQYF.

The DNA of the CDR3 is TGTGCCAGCAGCGCCCGACAGGGGATAATCTACGAGCAGTACTTC. It is translated as CASSARQGIIYEQYF. The V call is TRBV9, the J call TRBJ2-7; 8 bases are a match to TRBD1. Trimming cost V 3 bases and J 3 bases; bases outside gene matches: 8. Looked up from germline, CDR1 is SGDLS and CDR2 is YYNGEE. The CDR3 sequence is 15 residues long.

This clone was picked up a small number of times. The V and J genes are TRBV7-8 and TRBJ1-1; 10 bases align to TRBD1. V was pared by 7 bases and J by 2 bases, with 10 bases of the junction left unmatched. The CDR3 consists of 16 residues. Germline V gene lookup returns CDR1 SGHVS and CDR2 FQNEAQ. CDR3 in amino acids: CASTLRDRGSNTEAFF. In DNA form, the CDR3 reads TGTGCCAGCACCTTGCGGGACAGGGGCAGTAACACTGAAGCTTTCTTT.

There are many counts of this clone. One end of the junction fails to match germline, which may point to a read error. The chain's CDR3 is CASSQVVDWNYGYTF. Written as DNA, the CDR3 is TGTGCCAGCAGTCAAGTCGTAGATTGGAACTATGGCTACACCTTC. The chain has TRBV14 and TRBJ1-2; D gene uncertain. Germline V lookup: CDR1 SGHDN, CDR2 FVKESK. The CDR3 has 15 residues.

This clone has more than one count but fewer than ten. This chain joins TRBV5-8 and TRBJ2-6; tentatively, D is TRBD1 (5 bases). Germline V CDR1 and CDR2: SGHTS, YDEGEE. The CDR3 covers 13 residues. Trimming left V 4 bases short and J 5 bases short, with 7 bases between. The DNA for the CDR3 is TGTGCCAGCAGCCAGGACAGGGCCAACGTCCTGACTTTC. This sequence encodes CASSQDRANVLTF.

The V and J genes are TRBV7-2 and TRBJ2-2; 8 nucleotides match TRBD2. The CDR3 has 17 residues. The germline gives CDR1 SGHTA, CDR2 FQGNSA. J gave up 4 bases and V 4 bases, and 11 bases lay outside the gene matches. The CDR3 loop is CASSSIPLAGPTGELFF. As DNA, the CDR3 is TGTGCCAGCAGCTCTATCCCCCTAGCGGGCCCCACCGGGGAGCTGTTTTTT.

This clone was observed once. Here the CDR3 DNA reads TGTGCCAGCTCACCACCAGGGAGGCCCTACGAGCAGTACTTC. Protein sequence: CASSPPGRPYEQYF. The chain carries TRBV18 and TRBJ2-7; perhaps TRBD2 as D (6 bases). V shed 0 bases and J shed 2 bases, with 8 bases lying between them. The germline V gene has CDR1 KGHSH and CDR2 LQKENI. The CDR3 is 14 residues long.

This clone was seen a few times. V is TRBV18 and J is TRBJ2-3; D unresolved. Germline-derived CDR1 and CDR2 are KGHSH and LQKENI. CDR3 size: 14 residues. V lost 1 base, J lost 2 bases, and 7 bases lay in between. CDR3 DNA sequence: TGTGCCAGCTCACCACGAACTCACACAGATACGCAGTATTTT. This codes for CASSPRTHTDTQYF.

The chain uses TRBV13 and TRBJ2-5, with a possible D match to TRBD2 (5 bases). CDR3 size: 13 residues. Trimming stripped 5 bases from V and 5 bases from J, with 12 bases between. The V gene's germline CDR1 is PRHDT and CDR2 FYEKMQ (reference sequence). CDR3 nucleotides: TGTGCCAGCAGCCCAGGACTGACGGAGACCCAGTACTTC. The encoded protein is CASSPGLTETQYF.

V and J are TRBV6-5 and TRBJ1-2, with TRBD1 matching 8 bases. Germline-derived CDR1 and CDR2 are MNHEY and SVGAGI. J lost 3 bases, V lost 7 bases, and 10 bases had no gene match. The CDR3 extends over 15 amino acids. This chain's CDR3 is CASTRGPARDYGYTF. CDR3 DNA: TGTGCCAGCACCAGGGGGCCTGCGAGGGACTATGGCTACACCTTC.

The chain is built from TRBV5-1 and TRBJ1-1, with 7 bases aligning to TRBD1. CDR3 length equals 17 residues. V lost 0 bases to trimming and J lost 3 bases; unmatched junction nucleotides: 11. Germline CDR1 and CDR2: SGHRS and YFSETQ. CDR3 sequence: CASSLGGTGERYTEAFF. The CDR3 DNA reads TGCGCCAGCAGCTTGGGGGGAACAGGGGAACGGTACACTGAAGCTTTCTTT.

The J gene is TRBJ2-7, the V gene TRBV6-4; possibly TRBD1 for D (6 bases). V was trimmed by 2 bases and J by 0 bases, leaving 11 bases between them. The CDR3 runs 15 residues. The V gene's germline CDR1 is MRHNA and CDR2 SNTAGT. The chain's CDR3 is CASSDPDRDSYEQYF. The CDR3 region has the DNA TGTGCCAGCAGTGACCCGGACAGAGACTCCTACGAGCAGTACTTC.

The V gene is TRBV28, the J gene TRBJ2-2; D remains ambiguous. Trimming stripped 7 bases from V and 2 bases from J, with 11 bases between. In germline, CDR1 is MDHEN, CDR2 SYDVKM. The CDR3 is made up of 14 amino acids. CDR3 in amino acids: CASTLGPNTGELFF. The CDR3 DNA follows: TGTGCCAGCACCTTGGGCCCTAACACCGGGGAGCTGTTTTTT.

CDR3 coding DNA: TGTGCCTGGGGACAGGGGAACACTGAAGCTTTCTTT. Translating it yields CAWGQGNTEAFF. The chain employs TRBV30 and TRBJ1-1; 8 bases match TRBD1. The length of the CDR3 is 12 residues. In germline, CDR1 is GTSNPN, CDR2 SVGIG (reference sequence). V trimming: 5 bases; J trimming: 1 base; junction bases outside the gene matches: 0.

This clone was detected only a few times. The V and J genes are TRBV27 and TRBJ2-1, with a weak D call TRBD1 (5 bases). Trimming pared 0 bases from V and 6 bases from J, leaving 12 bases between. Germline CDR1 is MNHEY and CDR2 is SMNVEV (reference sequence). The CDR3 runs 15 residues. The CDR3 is CASSLSIAGRNEQFF. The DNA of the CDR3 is TGTGCCAGCAGTTTATCGATCGCAGGGCGCAATGAGCAGTTCTTC.

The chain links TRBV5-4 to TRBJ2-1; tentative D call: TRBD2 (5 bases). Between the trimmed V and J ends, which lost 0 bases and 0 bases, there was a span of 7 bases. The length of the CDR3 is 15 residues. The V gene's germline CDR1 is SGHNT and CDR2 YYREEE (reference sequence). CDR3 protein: CASSLEEGSYNEQFF. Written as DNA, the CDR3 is TGTGCCAGCAGCTTGGAAGAGGGCTCCTACAATGAGCAGTTCTTC.

As DNA, the CDR3 is TGTGCCAGCAGTTTGACAGCCTACCCCGGGGAGCTGTTTTTT. Encoded protein: CASSLTAYPGELFF. The rearrangement links TRBV7-3 to TRBJ2-2, with a tentative D call TRBD1 (5 bases). The V gene lost 6 bases and the J gene lost 6 bases, with 14 bases spanning the gap. This CDR3 has 14 residues. Germline V gene sequence: CDR1 SGHTA, CDR2 FQGTGA. The full variable domain, completed using reference TRBV7-3 and TRBJ2-2, is GAGVSQTPSNKVTEKGKYVELRCDPISGHTALYWYRQSLGQGPEFLIYFQGTGAADDSGLPNDRFFAVRPEGSVSTLKIQRTERGDSAVYLCASSLTAYPGELFFGEGSRLTVL.

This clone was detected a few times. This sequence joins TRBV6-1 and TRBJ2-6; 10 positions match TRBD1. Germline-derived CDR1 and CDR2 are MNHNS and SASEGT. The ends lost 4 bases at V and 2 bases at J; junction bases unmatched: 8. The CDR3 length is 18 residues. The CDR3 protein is CASSAPGQGLTGANVLTF. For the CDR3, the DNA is TGTGCCAGCAGTGCCCCGGGACAGGGGTTAACTGGGGCCAACGTCCTGACTTTC.

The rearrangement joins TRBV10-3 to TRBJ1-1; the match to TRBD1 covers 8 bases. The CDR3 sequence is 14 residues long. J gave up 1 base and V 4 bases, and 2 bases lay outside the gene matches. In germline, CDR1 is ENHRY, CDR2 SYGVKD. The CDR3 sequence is CAISGGQANTEAFF. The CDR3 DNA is TGTGCCATCAGTGGGGGACAGGCGAACACTGAAGCTTTCTTT.

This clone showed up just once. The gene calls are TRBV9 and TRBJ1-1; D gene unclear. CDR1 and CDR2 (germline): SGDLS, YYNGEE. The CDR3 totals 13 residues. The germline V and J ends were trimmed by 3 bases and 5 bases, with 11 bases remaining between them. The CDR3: CASSAPRETEAFF. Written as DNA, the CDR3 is TGTGCCAGCAGCGCCCCAAGGGAGACTGAAGCTTTCTTT.

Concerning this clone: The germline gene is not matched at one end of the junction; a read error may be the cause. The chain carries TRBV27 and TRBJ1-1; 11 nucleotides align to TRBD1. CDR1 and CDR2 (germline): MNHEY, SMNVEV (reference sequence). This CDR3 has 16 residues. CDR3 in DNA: TGTGCCAGCGGACTCTTGGACAGGGGGCTGAAGACTGAAGCTTTCTTT. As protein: CASGLLDRGLKTEAFF.

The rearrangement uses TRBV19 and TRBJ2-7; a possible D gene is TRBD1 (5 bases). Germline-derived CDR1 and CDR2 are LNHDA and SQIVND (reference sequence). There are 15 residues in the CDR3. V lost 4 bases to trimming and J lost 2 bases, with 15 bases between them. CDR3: CASSTSGRVAYEQYF. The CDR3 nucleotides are TGTGCCAGTAGTACCTCGGGCAGGGTTGCCTACGAGCAGTACTTC.